The T cell receptor beta chain under discussion was sequenced for a study of cytomegalovirus exposure and HLA in healthy donors (dated 2017 in TCRdb). For the study in its entirety: A later analysis indicated that the 130 or so validation repertoires were generated on the platform also employed for the approximately 700 repertoires of the first cohort. The aim of the study was to test whether cataloging public T cell receptors could identify signatures of past pathogen exposure. Along with the approximately 620-subject first cohort, a separate validation cohort of around 120 different subjects was used. To predict cytomegalovirus infection status, the study brought together high-throughput TCR immunosequencing, statistical association of individual TCRs with disease status, and machine learning.

Donors formed part of the validation cohort, which comprised over a hundred subjects and was distinct from the first cohort of several hundred subjects. The library was built by means of the immunoSEQ multiplex PCR assay. The paper's data handling went like this. A statistical classification framework was built for diagnosing cytomegalovirus status from the catalog of TCR beta chain sequences. TCRdb holds this immuneACCESS table with in-frame rearrangements only. Some clones are missing; in checked studies, unresolved V genes explain under half, and the rest has no known cause. That table supplies the V and J calls and clone size; D and trimming were determined from the DNA. The sample table records 200,000 to 250,000 clones; 90% to 95% of these occur just once. 1% to 1.2% of the sample is taken by the ten largest. Of note for this clone: There is no known antigen for this receptor. Base qualities are not provided; no much larger clone lies one nucleotide away.

CDR1 and CDR2, looked up from the germline V gene, are KGHSH and LQKENI. The V end gives up 6 bases and the J end 4 bases, leaving 9 bases in the junction not matched to a gene. From its cysteine to its phenylalanine, the CDR3 spans 15 amino acids. Only the CDR3 part of the read is kept: 45 bases, read in frame from the first base. Study-wide findings and limitations: According to the authors, the approach could potentially be generalized to other disease states and immunological phenotypes. In a later analysis, TCRs clustered in the first cohort were found to also tend to co-occur in the roughly 110 validation repertoires, with about 93% of cluster scores above 0. In vitro tests confirmed that a few of the cytomegalovirus-associated TCR beta chains recognize cytomegalovirus antigens. While some public TCRs were present in many individuals, most TCR sequences turned up only very rarely across donors. The classifier was reported to diagnose cytomegalovirus status with high specificity and sensitivity in both the original and validation cohorts. A later analysis had no HLA typing for the validation cohort, so co-occurrence there was scored across all 120 repertoires. A total of fewer than 200 TCR beta chains were listed by the study as associated with cytomegalovirus.

The clonotype originates from a woman younger than 30 in good health and CMV-seronegative. Rearrangement joined TRBV18 to TRBJ1-2; 9 of the junction bases match TRBD1. Sequenced input: PBMCs. The base sequence is TGTGCCAGCTCGTCCGGGACAGGGACACTCTATGGCTACACCTTC. Its translation reads: CASSSGTGTLYGYTF.